Listed below are T cell receptor beta chains from one sample, sequenced in a study of Graves' ophthalmopathy and Graves' hyperthyroidism. MiXCR was run by TCRdb on the multiplex PCR reads, yielding one entry per CDR3 protein. The table lists 1 million to 1.3 million distinct CDR3 sequences, 35% to 45% of them singletons, with around 10% in the top ten. The sequencing input was peripheral blood or thyroid tissue (not recorded which). These receptors originate from an adult man with Graves' hyperthyroidism. CDR3s include the opening cysteine and the closing phenylalanine or tryptophan. The D gene is left open where the match is weak. Clone size appears in some rows only: once, few, many, or a class for an expanded clone.

cdr3_nt: TGTGCCAGCAGTTTAGGGAGCAGGTTCGGTTTCTTT; cdr3_aa: CASSLGSRFGFF; d_call: NA; clone_size: many; j_call: TRBJ1-1; v_call: TRBV12-3/TRBV12-4
cdr3_nt: TGTGCCAGCAGCTCCGCAGGGGACTACGAGCAGTACTTC; cdr3_aa: CASSSAGDYEQYF; d_call: NA; clone_size: many; j_call: TRBJ2-7; v_call: TRBV7-6
cdr3_nt: TGTGCCAGCAGTTTTAATATAGATTCACCCCTCCACTTT; cdr3_aa: CASSFNIDSPLHF; d_call: NA; clone_size: NA; j_call: TRBJ1-6; v_call: TRBV27
cdr3_nt: TGTGCCAGTAGTATACGTGTTGAAGATACGCAGTATTTT; cdr3_aa: CASSIRVEDTQYF; d_call: NA; clone_size: NA; j_call: TRBJ2-3; v_call: TRBV19
cdr3_nt: TGCAGCTCACCACAGGACTCTGGGGCCAACGTCCTGACTTTC; cdr3_aa: CSSPQDSGANVLTF; d_call: NA; clone_size: NA; j_call: TRBJ2-6; v_call: TRBV29-1
cdr3_nt: TGCAGTGCTCCGCAGGGGTTCCCTGAAGCTTTCTTT; cdr3_aa: CSAPQGFPEAFF; d_call: NA; clone_size: many; j_call: TRBJ1-1; v_call: TRBV20-1
cdr3_nt: TGCAGTGCTAGATCCGCTAGCGGCGAGAAGACCCAGTACTTC; cdr3_aa: CSARSASGEKTQYF; d_call: TRBD2; clone_size: many; j_call: TRBJ2-5; v_call: TRBV20-1
cdr3_nt: TGCGCCAGCAGCCAAGAAGCCAGGGTTTACACCTTC; cdr3_aa: CASSQEARVYTF; d_call: NA; clone_size: many; j_call: TRBJ1-2; v_call: TRBV4-1
cdr3_nt: TGTGCCTGGACACAGGGAGACTATGGCTACACCTTC; cdr3_aa: CAWTQGDYGYTF; d_call: NA; clone_size: NA; j_call: TRBJ1-2; v_call: TRBV29-1
cdr3_nt: TGTGCCAGCAGTCCCCAACCCGGGACAGGGGGTAGGATCTTCCAGCATTTT; cdr3_aa: CASSPQPGTGGRIFQHF; d_call: TRBD1; clone_size: NA; j_call: TRBJ1-5; v_call: TRBV12-3/TRBV12-4
cdr3_nt: TGTGCTAGGGGACAGTCAATCTACGAGCAGTACTTC; cdr3_aa: CARGQSIYEQYF; d_call: TRBD1; clone_size: few; j_call: TRBJ2-7; v_call: TRBV2
cdr3_nt: TGCGCCAGCAGCCCTGGACAGGGCTCGACTAATGAAAAACTGTTTTTT; cdr3_aa: CASSPGQGSTNEKLFF; d_call: TRBD1; clone_size: many; j_call: TRBJ1-4; v_call: TRBV4-1
cdr3_nt: TGTGCCAGCAGTTTAGTGTCTGAGCTGTGGGGGACCGGGGAGCTGTTTTTT; cdr3_aa: CASSLVSELWGTGELFF; d_call: NA; clone_size: few; j_call: TRBJ2-2; v_call: TRBV12-3/TRBV12-4
cdr3_nt: TGCAGCGTTGCACAGGGAAGGCAAACATACGAGCAGTACTTC; cdr3_aa: CSVAQGRQTYEQYF; d_call: NA; clone_size: NA; j_call: TRBJ2-7; v_call: TRBV29-1
cdr3_nt: TGCAGCGGAAAGGGGTCGTACCAAGAGACCCAGTACTTC; cdr3_aa: CSGKGSYQETQYF; d_call: NA; clone_size: few; j_call: TRBJ2-5; v_call: TRBV29-1
cdr3_nt: TGTGCCAGCAGTGAAGAGGGGAACCATGGCTACACCTTC; cdr3_aa: CASSEEGNHGYTF; d_call: NA; clone_size: many; j_call: TRBJ1-2; v_call: TRBV2
cdr3_nt: TGTGCCATCAGTGAGTCGAGGACAGAGTATGGCTACACCTTC; cdr3_aa: CAISESRTEYGYTF; d_call: NA; clone_size: NA; j_call: TRBJ1-2; v_call: TRBV10-3